This T cell receptor (beta chain) was identified in a study of immune heterogeneity within non-small cell lung tumors. Study conclusions and caveats: High-frequency clones unique to single sites coexisted with identical dominant CDR3 beta clonotypes that recurred across tumor sites within a patient.

It was a multiplex PCR that amplified TCR beta CDR3, with 32 V and 13 J primers. A single record per CDR3 protein comes from TCRdb applying MiXCR to the multiplex PCR reads. Here the sample spans about 2,900 distinct CDR3 sequences, roughly 21% being singletons. This clonotype is labeled as medium-sized. Its specificity is not known. The CDR3 extends over 12 amino acids. V was clipped by 3 bases and J by 8 bases, with 8 bases between them. Germline CDR1 reads SGHRS; CDR2 reads YFSETQ. The authors used 550 to 750 ng of bulk tumor genomic DNA per sample as template. Primary tumors were biopsied several times each, far apart, intraoperatively. With untreated, newly diagnosed non-small cell lung cancer, the patients went on to undergo curative surgery.

The TCR originated in a man aged 55 to 70 with non-small cell lung cancer. The chain is built from TRBV5-1 and TRBJ1-4; possibly TRBD1 for D (5 bases). The sample was lung tumor tissue. CDR3 protein: CASSYDREKLFF. As DNA, the CDR3 is TGCGCCAGCAGCTACGACAGAGAAAAACTGTTTTTT.